This TCR beta chain appears in the sequencing data of a study of TIL therapy for anti-PD-1-resistant metastatic lung cancer. Whole-study context: Patients had a median age of almost 55 years (range 38-75). Tumors carried a median about 1.6 non-synonymous mutations per megabase.

The time point here: pre-treatment sample, taken before nivolumab and TIL therapy. Most excised metastases sampled were pleural nodules or supraclavicular lymph nodes. Tumor harvest preceded PD-1/PD-L1 blockade, followed by nivolumab treatment. Germline CDR1 reads LGHDT; CDR2 reads YNNKEL (reference sequence). There are 16 residues in the CDR3. Trimming shortened V by 4 bases and J by 1 base, and 14 bases separated the two germline ends. Sequencing used immunoSEQ v3. Sequencing depth was approximately 2 million read pairs for survey level, roughly 5-6 million for deep. Assay: immunoSEQ multiplex PCR; the TCRdb copy retains only in-frame clones and omits some. The sample lists 95,000 or so clones; under 70% were seen once.

This TCR derives from a person between 30 and 79 years old with non-small cell lung cancer. The rearrangement links TRBV3-1 (or the pseudogene TRBV3-2) to TRBJ1-3; D remains unclear. This specimen consisted of tumor tissue, obtained at baseline. The CDR3 nucleotides are TGTGCCAGCAGCCTCAGGCTCTTAAGGTCTGGAAACACCATATATTTT. Translated: CASSLRLLRSGNTIYF.